This T cell receptor beta chain stems from a study of OX40 agonist ivuxolimab in advanced cancers. About the research overall: People who had prior anti-PD-1, anti-PD-L1 or anti-CTLA-4 therapy could take part, and under 45% had some.

The CDR3 is made up of 14 amino acids. V lost 4 bases, J lost 1 base, and 4 bases stayed unmatched. Germline CDR1 and CDR2: SQVTM and ANQGSEA. A note on this clone: Its antigen remains unidentified.

The data were produced by immunoSEQ multiplex PCR, yet TCRdb's version contains in-frame clones alone and is incomplete. The table has 20,000 or so clones, 84% seen once. General observations from the study: CD8+ T cells averaged more expanded clones than CD4+. Normalized T-cell clonal expansion was also low in some nonresponders.

This sequence was found in an adult with an advanced solid tumor such as melanoma, head and neck, liver or kidney cancer. The chain carries TRBV29-1 and TRBJ1-1; 9 positions agree with TRBD1. Sequencing used CD4+ or CD8+ T cells sorted from blood, obtained in a trial of the OX40 agonist ivuxolimab. The CDR3 DNA follows: TGCAGCGTTGCCGGGACAGGGAGGAACACTGAAGCTTTCTTT. Encoded protein: CSVAGTGRNTEAFF. Supplemented by reference TRBV29-1 and TRBJ1-1, the full variable domain reads SAVISQKPSRDICQRGTSLTIQCQVDSQVTMMFWYRQQPGQSLTLIATANQGSEATYESGFVIDKFPISRPNLTFSTLTVSNMSPEDSSIYLCSVAGTGRNTEAFFGQGTRLTVV.